These T cell receptor beta chains were read from a single sample in a study of blood T cell repertoires in COVID-19. Measured with immunoSEQ multiplex PCR; TCRdb has only the in-frame clones, and not every one. The table has about 480,000 clones, around nine tenths seen once. Sequencing was carried out using peripheral blood. The receptors stem from a woman aged 50 to 60 with COVID-19, enrolled during active disease. CDR3s include the opening cysteine and the closing phenylalanine or tryptophan. A D gene is named only where the DNA matches it firmly. Not all rows give a size; the values are once, few, many and, for expanded clones, a class.

-,TRBV6-5,TRBJ2-1,-,TGTGCCAGCAGTCCCCCGGCGGGTGAGCAGTTCTTC,CASSPPAGEQFF
-,TRBV27,TRBJ1-4,TRBD1,TGTGCCAGCAGTTCATTGGGACAGGGTTTGGGGACTAATGAAAAACTGTTTTTT,CASSSLGQGLGTNEKLFF
once,TRBV12-3/TRBV12-4,TRBJ1-4,-,TGTGCCAGCAGCTCGGGGGTCGTGGAAAAACTGTTTTTT,CASSSGVVEKLFF
once,TRBV10-1,TRBJ2-1,-,TGCGCCAGCAGTGAGTCCTATGAGCAGTTCTTC,CASSESYEQFF
-,TRBV6-5,TRBJ2-7,-,TGTGCCAGCAGTTCGAGGGGGTTTCCCCATTACGAGCAGTACTTC,CASSSRGFPHYEQYF
-,TRBV5-1,TRBJ2-3,TRBD2,TGCGCCAGCAGCTCCCGACCTAGCGGGGACACGGATACGCAGTATTTT,CASSSRPSGDTDTQYF
once,TRBV7-6,TRBJ2-1,TRBD1,TGTGCCAGCAGCCAGGGACAGGGGATTGAGCAGTTCTTC,CASSQGQGIEQFF
-,TRBV2,TRBJ2-2,TRBD1,TGTGCCAGCAAGCAGGGGGATAGCGGGGAGCTGTTTTTT,CASKQGDSGELFF
few,TRBV24-1,TRBJ1-4,-,TGTGCCACCAGTACGGGGGGAAATGAAAAACTGTTTTTT,CATSTGGNEKLFF
-,TRBV19,TRBJ1-2,-,TGTGCCAGTAGGATCACGGGGGACTATCGTGGCTACACCTTC,CASRITGDYRGYTF
-,TRBV4-2,TRBJ1-6,-,TGTGCCAGCAGCCAAGAAGAGCTAGGGAGGACCCCGGGGAATTCACCCCTCCACTTT,CASSQEELGRTPGNSPLHF
once,TRBV5-1,TRBJ2-4,TRBD2,TGCGCCAGCAGCCGGGACTTTCGGGAGGACATTCAGTACTTC,CASSRDFREDIQYF
few,TRBV27,TRBJ2-2,TRBD2,TGTGCCAGCAGTTTGTGGGTGACTAGCGGGGCCGAGCTGTTTTTT,CASSLWVTSGAELFF
-,TRBV6-5,TRBJ2-4,-,TGTGCCAGCAGTTACTCGACAGACTTAGCCAAAAACATTCAGTACTTC,CASSYSTDLAKNIQYF
-,TRBV5-6,TRBJ2-7,TRBD1,TGTGCCAGCAGTTTCCTGACAGGGGATGGTTCCGAGCAGTACTTC,CASSFLTGDGSEQYF
-,TRBV2,TRBJ2-2,-,TGTGCCAGCAGTGAAACCGGGGACGGGGAGCTGTTTTTT,CASSETGDGELFF
-,TRBV6-5,TRBJ1-3,-,TGTGCCAGCAGTCCCAGGGGTGTAGCTGGAAACACCATATATTTT,CASSPRGVAGNTIYF
-,TRBV15,TRBJ1-3,-,TGTGCCACCAGCAGAGATCGGATAGGCGGCGGAGGAAACACCATATATTTT,CATSRDRIGGGGNTIYF
-,TRBV6-5,TRBJ1-1,TRBD1,TGTGCCAGCAGCGCCCAGGGGGCTGAAGCTTTCTTT,CASSAQGAEAFF
-,TRBV18,TRBJ1-4,TRBD1,TGTGCCAGCTCACTAGGACAGGGATATGAAAAACTGTTTTTT,CASSLGQGYEKLFF
-,TRBV12-5,TRBJ2-7,TRBD1,TGTGCTAGTGGGTGGACAGGGTCCGACGAGCAGTACTTC,CASGWTGSDEQYF
-,TRBV7-2,TRBJ1-1,-,TGTGCCAGCAGCCCGGGAAGGTCATCCGCTGAAGCTTTCTTT,CASSPGRSSAEAFF
once,TRBV3-1/TRBV3-2,TRBJ2-1,TRBD2,TGTGCCAGCAGCCCACGGACTAGCGGGGGCCTGGTTTACAATGAGCAGTTCTTC,CASSPRTSGGLVYNEQFF
-,TRBV6-5,TRBJ2-1,TRBD1,TGTGCCAGCAGTTACTCTGACAGGGGGCCTTACAATGAGCAGTTCTTC,CASSYSDRGPYNEQFF
-,TRBV7-3,TRBJ2-1,TRBD2,TGTGCCAGCAGCCTAGCGGGAGGTATCTACAATGAGCAGTTCTTC,CASSLAGGIYNEQFF
-,TRBV6-5,TRBJ2-5,-,TGTGCCAGCAGTTACCCGGGATTCTCAGAGACCCAGTACTTC,CASSYPGFSETQYF
-,TRBV30,TRBJ1-5,-,TGTGCCTGGAGTGGTACCGGAGGGAATCAGCCCCAGCATTTT,CAWSGTGGNQPQHF
few,TRBV29-1,TRBJ1-1,-,TGCAGCGTCCAAGCGGACAGCCTTGGGACTGAAGCTTTCTTT,CSVQADSLGTEAFF